This is a list of T cell receptor beta chains from one sample in a study of T cell responses to AZD1222 COVID-19 vaccine. Clones were sequenced by immunoSEQ multiplex PCR, and TCRdb holds only the in-frame ones, with some missing. The data hold under 200,000 clones, with around nine tenths observed a single time. This material consisted of peripheral blood, taken on day 0 of AZD1222 vaccination. All receptors come from an adult in good health. The CDR3 runs from the conserved cysteine through the conserved F or W. D genes are given only for firm matches. Clone sizes are given selectively: once, few, many, or a class where the clone is expanded.

clone size: .
J gene: TRBJ1-1
D gene: .
V gene: TRBV5-6
CDR3 DNA: TGTGCCAGCAGCTCACGTCGCCAGACAATGAACACTGAAGCTTTCTTT
CDR3 protein: CASSSRRQTMNTEAFF

clone size: few
J gene: TRBJ1-2
D gene: .
V gene: TRBV20-1
CDR3 DNA: TGCAGTCTATCACCTAACTATGGCTACACCTTC
CDR3 protein: CSLSPNYGYTF

clone size: .
J gene: TRBJ2-3
D gene: TRBD2
V gene: TRBV9
CDR3 DNA: TGTGCCAGCAGAACCATTGACGGGGGGGCCGTAGATACGCAGTATTTT
CDR3 protein: CASRTIDGGAVDTQYF

clone size: .
J gene: TRBJ1-6
D gene: .
V gene: TRBV13
CDR3 DNA: TGTGCCAGCAGCTTAGACAGGACAGTGAGTTCACCCCTCCACTTT
CDR3 protein: CASSLDRTVSSPLHF

clone size: .
J gene: TRBJ1-1
D gene: .
V gene: TRBV29-1
CDR3 DNA: TGCAGCGTCAGTCAACAGGGTCAGGACACTGAAGCTTTCTTT
CDR3 protein: CSVSQQGQDTEAFF

clone size: .
J gene: TRBJ2-1
D gene: .
V gene: TRBV21-1
CDR3 DNA: TGTGCCAGCAGCAATAGGGGCCTCGGTCTAAGATTCTTC
CDR3 protein: CASSNRGLGLRFF

clone size: .
J gene: TRBJ2-1
D gene: TRBD2
V gene: TRBV11-3
CDR3 DNA: TGTGCCAGCAGTGACCCGCAGGCGGGGGGCGCGTTGGAGCAGTTCTTC
CDR3 protein: CASSDPQAGGALEQFF

clone size: .
J gene: TRBJ2-4
D gene: .
V gene: TRBV27
CDR3 DNA: TGTGCCAGCAGCCCCACCGTGGCCTTAGCCAAAAACATTCAGTACTTC
CDR3 protein: CASSPTVALAKNIQYF

clone size: .
J gene: TRBJ1-1
D gene: .
V gene: TRBV7-2
CDR3 DNA: TGTGCCAGCAGCTTAGTACAGTTTGAAGCTTTCTTT
CDR3 protein: CASSLVQFEAFF

clone size: .
J gene: TRBJ1-2
D gene: .
V gene: TRBV6-2/TRBV6-3
CDR3 DNA: TGTGCCAGCAGCACGGACAGCTACTATGGCTACACCTTC
CDR3 protein: CASSTDSYYGYTF

clone size: .
J gene: TRBJ2-1
D gene: .
V gene: TRBV7-9
CDR3 DNA: TGTGCCAGCAGCTTAGTAGGCAATGAGCAGTTCTTC
CDR3 protein: CASSLVGNEQFF

clone size: .
J gene: TRBJ2-7
D gene: .
V gene: TRBV2
CDR3 DNA: TGTGCCAGCAGTCCTACCTACGAGCAGTACTTC
CDR3 protein: CASSPTYEQYF

clone size: once
J gene: TRBJ2-7
D gene: TRBD2
V gene: TRBV30
CDR3 DNA: TGTGCCTGGAGCCTCCTGACTAGCGGGGGGGCCTACGAGCAGTACTTC
CDR3 protein: CAWSLLTSGGAYEQYF

clone size: .
J gene: TRBJ1-6
D gene: TRBD1
V gene: TRBV2
CDR3 DNA: TGTGCCAGCGTCACAGGGGACTCTTCACCCCTCCACTTT
CDR3 protein: CASVTGDSSPLHF

clone size: once
J gene: TRBJ2-5
D gene: .
V gene: TRBV3-1/TRBV3-2
CDR3 DNA: TGTGCCAGCAGCCAAATCAGGGAGACCCAGTACTTC
CDR3 protein: CASSQIRETQYF

clone size: .
J gene: TRBJ2-7
D gene: .
V gene: TRBV27
CDR3 DNA: TGTGCCAGCAGTTCCTCAGGGGTCGAGCAGTACTTC
CDR3 protein: CASSSSGVEQYF

clone size: .
J gene: TRBJ1-3
D gene: TRBD1
V gene: TRBV4-1
CDR3 DNA: TGCGCCAGCAGCCTATACAGGGGCCCGAAATCTGGAAACACCATATATTTT
CDR3 protein: CASSLYRGPKSGNTIYF

clone size: once
J gene: TRBJ1-1
D gene: .
V gene: TRBV5-1
CDR3 DNA: TGCGCCAGCAGCCCCTACAGTTGGACAGACGGGGACACTGAAGCTTTCTTT
CDR3 protein: CASSPYSWTDGDTEAFF

clone size: .
J gene: TRBJ1-3
D gene: .
V gene: TRBV12-3/TRBV12-4
CDR3 DNA: TGTGCCAGCAGTTTGGGGGCTGGAAACACCATATATTTT
CDR3 protein: CASSLGAGNTIYF

clone size: .
J gene: TRBJ1-6
D gene: TRBD1
V gene: TRBV25-1
CDR3 DNA: TGTGCCAGCAGTGTCCGACAGGGGTCGGATTCACCCCTCCACTTT
CDR3 protein: CASSVRQGSDSPLHF

clone size: .
J gene: TRBJ1-2
D gene: TRBD1
V gene: TRBV7-9
CDR3 DNA: TGTGCCAGCAGCTTTGATGGGACAGGGGGTGGCGGCTACACCTTC
CDR3 protein: CASSFDGTGGGGYTF

clone size: once
J gene: TRBJ2-3
D gene: .
V gene: TRBV4-3
CDR3 DNA: TGCGCCAGCAGTCGTAGGGCAGATACGCAGTATTTT
CDR3 protein: CASSRRADTQYF

clone size: .
J gene: TRBJ2-7
D gene: .
V gene: TRBV6-5
CDR3 DNA: TGTGCCAGCAGTTACTCAGGATACTACGAGCAGTACTTC
CDR3 protein: CASSYSGYYEQYF

clone size: .
J gene: TRBJ2-6
D gene: .
V gene: TRBV19
CDR3 DNA: TGTGCCAGTAGTATAGTAGGGGATGGGGCCAACGTCCTGACTTTC
CDR3 protein: CASSIVGDGANVLTF

clone size: .
J gene: TRBJ2-1
D gene: .
V gene: TRBV11-3
CDR3 DNA: TGTGCCAGCAGAAGGGACGGCTACAATGAGCAGTTCTTC
CDR3 protein: CASRRDGYNEQFF

clone size: .
J gene: TRBJ2-3
D gene: .
V gene: TRBV5-1
CDR3 DNA: TGCGCCAGCAGCTTAATAGCCACATCCAGCACAGATACGCAGTATTTT
CDR3 protein: CASSLIATSSTDTQYF

clone size: .
J gene: TRBJ2-3
D gene: TRBD1
V gene: TRBV5-1
CDR3 DNA: TGCGCCAGCAGCTTGTCTACAGGGGGCAATACAGATACGCAGTATTTT
CDR3 protein: CASSLSTGGNTDTQYF

clone size: .
J gene: TRBJ1-4
D gene: .
V gene: TRBV7-2
CDR3 DNA: TGTGCCAGCAGCTTAGCCGGAGGGGCTAATGAAAAACTGTTTTTT
CDR3 protein: CASSLAGGANEKLFF

clone size: once
J gene: TRBJ1-1
D gene: .
V gene: TRBV28
CDR3 DNA: TGTGCCAGCACCTTGGGGGGAGTTCACACTGAAGCTTTCTTT
CDR3 protein: CASTLGGVHTEAFF

clone size: .
J gene: TRBJ1-1
D gene: .
V gene: TRBV10-1
CDR3 DNA: TGCGCCAGCAGCAAATATACTACAGGGTTCACTGAAGCTTTCTTT
CDR3 protein: CASSKYTTGFTEAFF

clone size: .
J gene: TRBJ2-1
D gene: .
V gene: TRBV5-1
CDR3 DNA: TGCGCCAGCAGCTTGGCCGGACAGACCTACAATGAGCAGTTCTTC
CDR3 protein: CASSLAGQTYNEQFF

clone size: .
J gene: TRBJ1-5
D gene: .
V gene: TRBV7-2
CDR3 DNA: TGTGCCAGCGGGAGCAGAGCTAGCAATCAGCCCCAGCATTTT
CDR3 protein: CASGSRASNQPQHF

clone size: .
J gene: TRBJ1-6
D gene: .
V gene: TRBV10-3
CDR3 DNA: TGTGCCATCAGTGAGTACCAGTCTCAAAATTCACCCCTCCACTTT
CDR3 protein: CAISEYQSQNSPLHF

clone size: .
J gene: TRBJ1-1
D gene: .
V gene: TRBV7-2
CDR3 DNA: TGTGCCAGCAGCTCTTTTTTGAACACTGAAGCTTTCTTT
CDR3 protein: CASSSFLNTEAFF

clone size: .
J gene: TRBJ2-5
D gene: .
V gene: TRBV7-6
CDR3 DNA: TGTGCCAGCAGCCACGATCCAAGAGAGACCCAGTACTTC
CDR3 protein: CASSHDPRETQYF

clone size: .
J gene: TRBJ1-1
D gene: TRBD1
V gene: TRBV18
CDR3 DNA: TGTGCCAGCTCACCACCCGCCCAGGGGGGAAGCACTGAAGCTTTCTTT
CDR3 protein: CASSPPAQGGSTEAFF